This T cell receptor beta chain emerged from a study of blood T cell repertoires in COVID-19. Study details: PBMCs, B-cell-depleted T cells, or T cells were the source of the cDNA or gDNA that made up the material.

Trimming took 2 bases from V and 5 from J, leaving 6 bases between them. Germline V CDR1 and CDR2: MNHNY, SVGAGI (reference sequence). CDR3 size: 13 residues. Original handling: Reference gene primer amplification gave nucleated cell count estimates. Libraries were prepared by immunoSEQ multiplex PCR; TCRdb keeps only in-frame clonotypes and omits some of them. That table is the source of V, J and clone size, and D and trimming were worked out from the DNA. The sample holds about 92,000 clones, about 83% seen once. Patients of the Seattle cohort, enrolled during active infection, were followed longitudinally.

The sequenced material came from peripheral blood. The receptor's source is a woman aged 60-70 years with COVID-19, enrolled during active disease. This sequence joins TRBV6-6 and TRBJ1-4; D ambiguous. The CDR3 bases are TGTGCCAGCAGTTACGGAGGAAATGAAAAACTGTTTTTT. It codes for CASSYGGNEKLFF.